The sequence of this T cell receptor (beta chain) was determined in a study of blood T cell repertoires in COVID-19. Background on the study: The United States, Italy and Spain provided the acute and convalescent COVID-19 samples. PBMCs, B-cell-depleted T cells, or T cells provided the cDNA or gDNA that made up the material.

CDR3 length equals 18 residues. The trim removed 11 bases at V and 1 base at J, leaving 12 bases unmatched. Germline CDR1 is PRHDT and CDR2 is FYEKMQ (reference sequence). Per the study methods: Amplification with reference gene primers provided the estimates of nucleated cell counts. Clones were sequenced by immunoSEQ multiplex PCR, and TCRdb holds only the in-frame ones, with some missing. V and J calls plus clone size are reproduced from that table; the DNA served to infer D and trimming. This table has tens of thousands of clones, approximately 85% appearing once. The chain uses TRBV13 and TRBJ2-3, with 16 bases aligning to TRBD2. The sample taken for sequencing was peripheral blood. The clonotype originates from a human donor in a cohort sampled during active COVID-19. CDR3 bases: TGTGCCCGCCGCTTACCGGGGACTAGCGGGGGGGGCACAGATACGCAGTATTTT. This translates into CARRLPGTSGGGTDTQYF.